This T cell receptor (beta chain) derives from a study of OX40 agonist ivuxolimab in advanced cancers. Some clones are missing from TCRdb's copy, which holds only in-frame ones; the method was immunoSEQ multiplex PCR. The table records around 81,000 clones, under 90% of them present only once. A remark on this clone: Its antigen is not known.

Notes on the study in general: At 0.1-3.0 mg/kg, partial responders had clonal expansion among the lowest observed. In the 0.1 to 3.0 mg/kg range, CD4+ and CD8+ blood T cells had expanded clonally by week 6. The authors also found low normalized T-cell clonal expansion in some nonresponders.

This specimen was CD4+ or CD8+ T cells sorted from blood, taken in a trial of the OX40 agonist ivuxolimab. The clonotype comes from an adult with an advanced solid tumor such as melanoma, head and neck, liver or kidney cancer.

The DNA for the CDR3 is TGTGCCAGCAGCTCCACAGGGTTGGCTTCCTACGAGCAGTACTTC. Translation gives CASSSTGLASYEQYF. The J gene is TRBJ2-7, the V gene TRBV11-1; tentative D call: TRBD1 (6 bases). From germline, CDR1 is SGHAT and CDR2 FQDESV (reference sequence). CDR3 size: 15 residues. The V gene lost 4 bases and the J gene lost 1 base, with 14 bases spanning the gap.